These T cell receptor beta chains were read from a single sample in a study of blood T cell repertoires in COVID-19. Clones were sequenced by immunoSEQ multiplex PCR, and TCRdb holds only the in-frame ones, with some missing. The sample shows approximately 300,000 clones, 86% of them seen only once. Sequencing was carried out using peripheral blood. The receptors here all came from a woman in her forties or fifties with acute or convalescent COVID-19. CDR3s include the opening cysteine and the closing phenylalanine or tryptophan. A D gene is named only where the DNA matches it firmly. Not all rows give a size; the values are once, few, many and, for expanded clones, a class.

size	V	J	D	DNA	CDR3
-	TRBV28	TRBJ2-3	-	TGTGCCAGCAGTCGGGACACGGGAGATACGCAGTATTTT	CASSRDTGDTQYF
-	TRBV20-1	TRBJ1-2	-	TGCAGTGCTAGTGCCCGGGGGTCTGGCTACACCTTC	CSASARGSGYTF
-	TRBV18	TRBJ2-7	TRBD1	TGTGCCAGCTCACCTTTAGACAGGGGGTACTACGAGCAGTACTTC	CASSPLDRGYYEQYF
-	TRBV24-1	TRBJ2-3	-	TGTGCCACCGCCAGGTCAGATACGCAGTATTTT	CATARSDTQYF
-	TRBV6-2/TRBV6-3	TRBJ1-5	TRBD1	TGTGCCAGCAGCCCGATTAGGACAGGCTTCAATCAGCCCCAGCATTTT	CASSPIRTGFNQPQHF
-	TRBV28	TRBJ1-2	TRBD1	TGTGCCAGCAGCTTGGGACAGAACTATGGCTACACCTTC	CASSLGQNYGYTF
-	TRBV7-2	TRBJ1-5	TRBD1	TGTGCCAGCAGGGCGGACAGGAATAGCAATCAGCCCCAGCATTTT	CASRADRNSNQPQHF
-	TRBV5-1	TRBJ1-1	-	TGCGCCAGCAGCTTGACGGGAAACACTGAAGCTTTCTTT	CASSLTGNTEAFF
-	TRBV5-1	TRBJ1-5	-	TGCGCCAGCAGCTTGCGTTCAGGAAGCAATCAGCCCCAGCATTTT	CASSLRSGSNQPQHF
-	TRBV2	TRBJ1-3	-	TGTGCCAGCACCCCCACCAGGGGAAACACCATATATTTT	CASTPTRGNTIYF
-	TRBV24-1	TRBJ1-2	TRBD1	TGTGCCACCAGTGATTATGGGACAGGGGGCGCGGGGACCTACACCTTC	CATSDYGTGGAGTYTF
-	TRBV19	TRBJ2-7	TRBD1	TGTGCCAGTAGTACCGACAGGGGGAACGAGCAGTACTTC	CASSTDRGNEQYF
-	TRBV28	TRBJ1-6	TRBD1	TGTGCCAGCAGTCTCCGGGACAGAGATAATTCACCCCTCCACTTT	CASSLRDRDNSPLHF
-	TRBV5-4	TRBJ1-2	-	TGTGCCAGCAGCTACCCGGGACAAGTAAACTATGGCTACACCTTC	CASSYPGQVNYGYTF
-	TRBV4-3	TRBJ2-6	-	TGCGCCAGCAGCCAAAGGGCCCAGGGATACTCTGGGGCCAACGTCCTGACTTTC	CASSQRAQGYSGANVLTF
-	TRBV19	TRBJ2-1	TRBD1	TGTGCCAGTAGTGGACCCCACGGGACAGGTCCCTACAATGAGCAGTTCTTC	CASSGPHGTGPYNEQFF
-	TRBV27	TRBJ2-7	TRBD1	TGTGCCAGCAGTTTAGGGCAGGGGGCTAGGGGCGAGCAGTACTTC	CASSLGQGARGEQYF
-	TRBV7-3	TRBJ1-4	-	TGTGCCAGCAGTCTGGGTCTGGGGGCCGGTGAAAAACTGTTTTTT	CASSLGLGAGEKLFF
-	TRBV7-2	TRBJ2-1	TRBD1	TGTGCCAGCAGCTCACAGGGGGCTACTAATGAGATGCAGTTCTTC	CASSSQGATNEMQFF
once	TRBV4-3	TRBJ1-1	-	TGCGCCAGCAGCCAAGATTACCCCCCACTCATGAACACTGAAGCTTTCTTT	CASSQDYPPLMNTEAFF
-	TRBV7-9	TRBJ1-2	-	TGTGCCAGCAGCTTAAGAACAGAAAACTATGGCTACACCTTC	CASSLRTENYGYTF
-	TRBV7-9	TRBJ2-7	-	TGTGCCAGCAGCTTAAGCGTGGCGAGATCCTACGAGCAGTACTTC	CASSLSVARSYEQYF
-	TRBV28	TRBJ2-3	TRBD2	TGTGCCAGCAGCCCTAGCGGGAGGGCCGACACAGATACGCAGTATTTT	CASSPSGRADTDTQYF
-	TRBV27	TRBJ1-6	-	TGTGCCAGCAGCCGCATACAGAATAATTCACCCCTCCACTTT	CASSRIQNNSPLHF
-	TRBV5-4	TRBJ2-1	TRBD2	TGTGCCAGCAGCTCCGGGACTAGCGGTAACAATGAGCAGTTCTTC	CASSSGTSGNNEQFF